The 29 T cell receptor beta chains given below trace back to one sample, sequenced in a study of OX40 agonist ivuxolimab in advanced cancers. Method: immunoSEQ multiplex PCR; TCRdb's copy keeps in-frame clones and lacks some. The sample records approximately 87,000 clones, around 91% being singletons. The source material was CD4+ or CD8+ T cells sorted from blood, sampled in a trial of the OX40 agonist ivuxolimab. The receptor source for this set is an adult with an advanced solid tumor such as melanoma, head and neck, liver or kidney cancer.

The CDR3, as DNA: TGTGCCAGCAGCTACCGGGACTCCGACGGGGAGCTGTTTTTT. Residues: CASSYRDSDGELFF. This chain joins TRBV7-8 and TRBJ2-2; D is possibly TRBD2 (6 bases). Trimming stripped 4 bases from V and 7 bases from J, with 13 bases between. The CDR3 is made up of 14 amino acids. Germline CDR1 and CDR2: SGHVS and FQNEAQ.

As concerns this clone: Within the sample, other DNA sequences also encode this same CDR3. The rearrangement joins TRBV6-6 to TRBJ1-1; TRBD1 is a possible D gene (6 bases). The germline V gene encodes CDR1 MNHNY and CDR2 SVGAGI (reference sequence). V shed 0 bases and J shed 3 bases, with 8 bases lying between them. The length of the CDR3 is 14 residues. The CDR3 spells CASSYSPGDTEAFF. The CDR3 DNA reads TGTGCCAGCAGTTACTCGCCAGGGGACACTGAAGCTTTCTTT.

CDR3 loop: CASSLQGADTQYF. The CDR3, as DNA: TGTGCCAGCAGTTTACAAGGGGCAGATACGCAGTATTTT. The V and J genes are TRBV27 and TRBJ2-3; weak D call: TRBD1 (5 bases). This CDR3 contains 13 residues. Germline CDR1 reads MNHEY; CDR2 reads SMNVEV (reference sequence). V lost 2 bases and J 4 bases, leaving 7 bases between the germline ends.

The rearrangement links TRBV6-5 to TRBJ2-1, with 8 nucleotides matching TRBD2. CDR3 length equals 15 residues. V was clipped by 7 bases and J by 8 bases; unmatched bases: 13. Germline assignment: CDR1 MNHEY and CDR2 SVGAGI. The CDR3 loop reads CASMTGREVSDEQFF. The DNA for the CDR3 is TGTGCCAGCATGACTGGGCGGGAGGTTAGCGATGAGCAGTTCTTC.

The genes are TRBV19 and TRBJ1-2; 8 bases are shared with TRBD1. The CDR3 spans 12 residues. V dropped 6 bases and J dropped 7; count of bases not matched to a gene: 4. From germline, CDR1 is LNHDA and CDR2 SQIVND (reference sequence). CDR3 protein: CASRTGVGGYTF. The CDR3, as DNA: TGTGCCAGTAGGACAGGGGTCGGTGGCTACACCTTC.

The chain combines TRBV29-1 with TRBJ2-7; D perhaps matches TRBD2 (6 bases). Germline V CDR1 and CDR2: SQVTM, ANQGSEA. The length of the CDR3 is 11 residues. CDR3 DNA sequence: TGCAGTGCGGGACTCCATGAGGAGCAGTACTTC. Residues: CSAGLHEEQYF.

The chain carries TRBV5-1 and TRBJ2-3; 12 nucleotides align to TRBD2. The CDR3 is 18 amino acids. Losses at the gene ends were 2 bases for V and 3 bases for J; bases not matched to a gene: 10. Germline CDR1 is SGHRS and CDR2 is YFSETQ. The CDR3: CASSFSILAGGATDTQYF. The DNA for the CDR3 is TGCGCCAGCAGCTTTTCAATACTAGCGGGAGGAGCGACAGATACGCAGTATTTT. The complete variable domain, with remaining parts taken from reference TRBV5-1 and TRBJ2-3, reads KAGVTQTPRYLIKTRGQQVTLSCSPISGHRSVSWYQQTPGQGLQFLFEYFSETQRNKGNFPGRFSGRQFSNSRSEMNVSTLELGDSALYLCASSFSILAGGATDTQYFGPGTRLTVL.

The chain recombines TRBV7-9 with TRBJ2-2; perhaps TRBD2 as D (5 bases). Between the trimmed V and J ends, which lost 3 bases and 7 bases, there was a span of 6 bases. The CDR3 covers 12 residues. Germline V lookup: CDR1 SEHNR, CDR2 FQNEAQ (reference sequence). The CDR3 DNA reads TGTGCCAGCAGCTTCGGGGTCGGGGAGCTGTTTTTT. This gives the protein CASSFGVGELFF.

This chain uses TRBV4-2 with TRBJ2-3, with 11 positions matching TRBD2. The CDR3 length is 14 residues. From germline, CDR1 is LGHNA and CDR2 YNFKEQ. Losses at the gene ends were 5 bases for V and 6 bases for J; bases not matched to a gene: 4. The CDR3 loop is CASSALAGVDTQYF. The DNA for the CDR3 is TGTGCCAGCAGCGCACTAGCGGGAGTGGATACGCAGTATTTT.

V and J are TRBV29-1 and TRBJ2-1, with 7 bases lining up with TRBD1. Germline V gene data show CDR1 as SQVTM and CDR2 as ANQGSEA. The V gene end was trimmed by 3 bases and the J gene end by 6 bases; junction bases not matched to a gene: 8. This CDR3 has 14 residues. Here the CDR3 reads CSVERGRWGNEQFF. CDR3 nucleotides: TGCAGCGTTGAGAGGGGGCGGTGGGGCAATGAGCAGTTCTTC.

This rearrangement joins TRBV18 to TRBJ2-5; 9 positions match TRBD2. The trim removed 3 bases at V and 5 bases at J, leaving 4 bases unmatched. CDR3 length equals 14 residues. Germline V gene lookup returns CDR1 KGHSH and CDR2 LQKENI. DNA of the CDR3: TGTGCCAGCTCACCGCGGGAGGGCCGGGAGACCCAGTACTTC. Its protein is CASSPREGRETQYF.

The chain links TRBV5-4 to TRBJ2-7, with D perhaps matching TRBD2 (5 bases). V was pared by 4 bases and J by 0 bases, with 14 bases between. The germline V gene has CDR1 SGHNT and CDR2 YYREEE (reference sequence). This CDR3 comprises 15 residues. CDR3 residues: CASSLSAGSSYEQYF. The CDR3 DNA follows: TGTGCCAGCAGCCTAAGTGCTGGGAGCTCCTACGAGCAGTACTTC.

V is TRBV29-1 and J is TRBJ2-5; the D gene could be TRBD1 or TRBD2 (6 bases each). The V gene's germline CDR1 is SQVTM and CDR2 ANQGSEA. The V gene lost 6 bases and the J gene lost 5 bases, with 16 bases spanning the gap. The CDR3 length is 13 residues. This chain's CDR3 is CSVAIQGLETQYF. The CDR3 bases are TGCAGCGTCGCTATACAGGGACTGGAGACCCAGTACTTC. Using reference TRBV29-1 and TRBJ2-5 for the parts outside the CDR3, the full variable domain is SAVISQKPSRDICQRGTSLTIQCQVDSQVTMMFWYRQQPGQSLTLIATANQGSEATYESGFVIDKFPISRPNLTFSTLTVSNMSPEDSSIYLCSVAIQGLETQYFGPGTRLLVL.

V usage is TRBV19 and J usage is TRBJ1-1, with TRBD1 identical over 9 bases. V gave up 1 base and J gave up 4 bases; unmatched junction bases: 4. CDR1 and CDR2 from the germline V gene are LNHDA and SQIVND (reference sequence). The CDR3 loop spans 15 amino acids. CDR3 region: CASSIVGTGSTEAFF. The DNA of the CDR3 is TGTGCCAGTAGTATAGTCGGGACAGGGTCCACTGAAGCTTTCTTT.

The chain employs TRBV7-9 and TRBJ2-7; 16 bases agree with TRBD2. CDR3 length: 17 residues. Germline CDR1 reads SEHNR; CDR2 reads FQNEAQ (reference sequence). V was clipped by 5 bases and J by 5 bases; unmatched bases: 9. The CDR3 protein is CASSRTGTSGRADEQYF. DNA for the CDR3: TGTGCCAGCAGCCGCACCGGGACTAGCGGGAGGGCGGACGAGCAGTACTTC.

The chain combines TRBV30 with TRBJ2-2; TRBD2 matches at 7 bases. The CDR3 contains 15 residues. After removal of 4 bases from V and 6 bases from J, the junction contained 11 bases not matched to a gene. Germline CDR1 is GTSNPN and CDR2 is SVGIG (reference sequence). The CDR3 loop reads CAWTVPGLPPGELFF. The CDR3 coding sequence is TGTGCCTGGACCGTACCGGGACTACCTCCCGGGGAGCTGTTTTTT.

The CDR3, as DNA: TGTGCCAGCAGCCAGATAGCGGGAGCAGGGGGGGAGCTGTTTTTT. Its translation is CASSQIAGAGGELFF. The rearrangement links TRBV5-5 to TRBJ2-2, with 9 bases fitting TRBD2. V lost 4 bases, J lost 8 bases, and 9 bases stayed unmatched. CDR1 is SGHKS, CDR2 YYEKEE, per germline (reference sequence). The CDR3 totals 15 residues.

Many counts were recorded for this clone. The V call is TRBV7-2, the J call TRBJ1-1; TRBD1 is a possible D gene (5 bases). The germline gives CDR1 SGHTA, CDR2 FQGNSA. This CDR3 spans 14 amino acids. The V end was cut by 5 bases, the J end by 8 bases, with 18 bases between. DNA of the CDR3: TGTGCCAGCAGCCGGGGACCGGGGACCGGAGAAGCTTTCTTT. As protein: CASSRGPGTGEAFF.

CDR3 residues: CASSFRRTVDQPQHF. The CDR3 nucleotides read TGTGCCAGCAGCTTCCGACGGACAGTGGATCAGCCCCAGCATTTT. The chain has TRBV11-2 and TRBJ1-5; perhaps TRBD1 as D (6 bases). The CDR3 loop spans 15 amino acids. Trimming shortened V by 3 bases and J by 5 bases, and 14 bases separated the two germline ends. The germline V gene has CDR1 SGHAT and CDR2 FQNNGV.

The rearrangement links TRBV4-2 to TRBJ2-1; D might be TRBD1 or TRBD2, each matching 5 bases. Per germline, CDR1 LGHNA and CDR2 YNFKEQ. The V end was cut by 4 bases, the J end by 0 bases, with 16 bases between. The CDR3 runs to 17 residues. The DNA of the CDR3 is TGTGCCAGCAGCCGCGCAAGCGCAGGGAGCTCCTACAATGAGCAGTTCTTC. Translated: CASSRASAGSSYNEQFF.

V usage is TRBV10-3 and J usage is TRBJ2-7, with 13 bases fitting TRBD2. This CDR3 is built from 16 residues. The ends lost 10 bases at V and 3 bases at J; junction bases unmatched: 12. The V gene's germline CDR1 is ENHRY and CDR2 SYGVKD. In nucleotides, the CDR3 is TGTGCCACCCGTGGGACTAGCGGGAAAAACCACTACGAGCAGTACTTC. The encoded protein is CATRGTSGKNHYEQYF.

This chain connects TRBV6-5 to TRBJ2-3; D unresolved. Germline CDR1 is MNHEY and CDR2 is SVGAGI. V was shortened by 2 bases and J by 2 bases, with 11 bases between the two germline ends. The CDR3 runs 15 residues. DNA for the CDR3: TGTGCCAGCAGTTACCAGGCACTTATCACAGATACGCAGTATTTT. Encoded protein: CASSYQALITDTQYF.

As DNA, the CDR3 is TGTGCCAGCAGCCCAGGGACAGCGGCAGATACGCAGTATTTT. This translates into CASSPGTAADTQYF. The V gene is TRBV7-2, the J gene TRBJ2-3; 7 nucleotides agree with TRBD1. The CDR3 has 14 amino acids. V was pared by 5 bases and J by 4 bases, with 6 bases of the junction left unmatched. The germline gives CDR1 SGHTA, CDR2 FQGNSA.

V is TRBV11-3 and J is TRBJ2-3; D gene ambiguous. CDR3 length: 17 residues. Trimming shortened V by 3 bases and J by 0 bases, and 16 bases separated the two germline ends. CDR1 is SGHNT, CDR2 YENEEA, per germline. This CDR3 is CASSFWTAASSTDTQYF. The CDR3 DNA is TGTGCCAGCAGCTTTTGGACCGCGGCGTCTAGCACAGATACGCAGTATTTT.

The chain is built from TRBV5-4 and TRBJ2-2, with 13 bases identical to TRBD2. The CDR3 is 16 residues long. With V trimmed by 1 base and J by 7 bases, 4 bases remained unmatched. Germline CDR1 and CDR2: SGHNT and YYREEE (reference sequence). In DNA, the CDR3 is TGTGCCAGCAGCTTGAAGAGGACTAGCGGGAGCGGGGAGCTGTTTTTT. Its protein product is CASSLKRTSGSGELFF.

This rearrangement joins TRBV5-1 to TRBJ2-7, with no clear D. Trimming left V 0 bases short and J 3 bases short, with 7 bases between. Germline values: CDR1 SGHRS, CDR2 YFSETQ. The CDR3 totals 13 residues. CDR3 residues: CASSLGGDYEQYF. The CDR3 DNA follows: TGCGCCAGCAGCTTGGGCGGCGACTACGAGCAGTACTTC. The full variable domain, rest sourced from reference TRBV5-1 and TRBJ2-7, is KAGVTQTPRYLIKTRGQQVTLSCSPISGHRSVSWYQQTPGQGLQFLFEYFSETQRNKGNFPGRFSGRQFSNSRSEMNVSTLELGDSALYLCASSLGGDYEQYFGPGTRLTVT.

The chain combines TRBV30 with TRBJ2-3; the match to TRBD2 covers 10 bases. This CDR3 has 15 residues. Germline assignment: CDR1 GTSNPN and CDR2 SVGIG (reference sequence). V trimming: 2 bases; J trimming: 7 bases; junction bases outside the gene matches: 9. CDR3 in DNA: TGTGCCTGGAGTCTAGCGGGAGTTAGTTGGAATACGCAGTATTTT. This encodes CAWSLAGVSWNTQYF.

V gene TRBV5-1 combines with J gene TRBJ2-7, with 12 bases lining up with TRBD2. Trimming took 0 bases from V and 3 from J; bases not matched to a gene: 1. The CDR3 loop spans 15 amino acids. Per the germline V gene, CDR1 is SGHRS and CDR2 is YFSETQ. The CDR3 bases are TGCGCCAGCAGCTTGGTGACTAGCGGGAGCTACGAGCAGTACTTC. It specifies CASSLVTSGSYEQYF.

The V call is TRBV28, the J call TRBJ1-3, with 9 bases lining up with TRBD1. Per the germline V gene, CDR1 is MDHEN and CDR2 is SYDVKM. V lost 3 bases and J lost 5; bases outside the gene matches: 8. This CDR3 contains 16 residues. The CDR3 sequence is CASSFLLTGGRNTIYF. Written as DNA, the CDR3 is TGTGCCAGCAGTTTTTTATTGACAGGGGGGAGAAACACCATATATTTT.